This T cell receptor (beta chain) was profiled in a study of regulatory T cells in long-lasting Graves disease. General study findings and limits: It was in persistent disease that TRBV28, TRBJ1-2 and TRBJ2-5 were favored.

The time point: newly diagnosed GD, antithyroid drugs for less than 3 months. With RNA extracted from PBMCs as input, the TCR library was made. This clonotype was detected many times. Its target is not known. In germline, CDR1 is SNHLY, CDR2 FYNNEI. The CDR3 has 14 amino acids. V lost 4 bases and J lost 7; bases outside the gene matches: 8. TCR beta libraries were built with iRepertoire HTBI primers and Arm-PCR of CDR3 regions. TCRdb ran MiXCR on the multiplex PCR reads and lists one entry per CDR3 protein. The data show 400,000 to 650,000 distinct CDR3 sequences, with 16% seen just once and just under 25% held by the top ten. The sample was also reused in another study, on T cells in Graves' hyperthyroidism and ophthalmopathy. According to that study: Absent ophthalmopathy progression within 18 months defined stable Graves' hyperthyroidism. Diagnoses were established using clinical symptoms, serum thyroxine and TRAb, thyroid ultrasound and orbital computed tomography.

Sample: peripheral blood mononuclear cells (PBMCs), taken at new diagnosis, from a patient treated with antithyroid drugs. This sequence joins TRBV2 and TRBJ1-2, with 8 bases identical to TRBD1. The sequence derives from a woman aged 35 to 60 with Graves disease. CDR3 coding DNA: TGTGCCAGCAGTGCCCTGGACAGGGACGGTGGCTACACCTTC. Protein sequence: CASSALDRDGGYTF. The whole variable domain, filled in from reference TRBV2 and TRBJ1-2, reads EPEVTQTPSHQVTQMGQEVILRCVPISNHLYFYWYRQILGQKVEFLVSFYNNEISEKSEIFDDQFSVERPDGSNFTLKIRSTKLEDSAMYFCASSALDRDGGYTFGSGTRLTVV.